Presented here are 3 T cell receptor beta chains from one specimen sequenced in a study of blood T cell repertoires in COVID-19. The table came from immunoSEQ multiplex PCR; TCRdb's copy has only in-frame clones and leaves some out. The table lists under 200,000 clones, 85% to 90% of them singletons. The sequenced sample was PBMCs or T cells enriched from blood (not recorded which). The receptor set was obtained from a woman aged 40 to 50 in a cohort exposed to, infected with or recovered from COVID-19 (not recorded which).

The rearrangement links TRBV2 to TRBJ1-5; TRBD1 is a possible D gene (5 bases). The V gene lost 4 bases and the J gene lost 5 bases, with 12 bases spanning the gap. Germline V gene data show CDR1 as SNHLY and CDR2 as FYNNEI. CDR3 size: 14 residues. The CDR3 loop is CASSGWGGDQPQHF. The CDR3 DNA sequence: TGTGCCAGCAGTGGATGGGGGGGGGATCAGCCCCAGCATTTT.

The CDR3 is CAWSTLGRALTEAFF. The CDR3 DNA sequence: TGTGCCTGGAGTACCCTTGGGAGGGCATTGACTGAAGCTTTCTTT. The chain uses TRBV30 and TRBJ1-1; D not certain. There are 15 residues in the CDR3. Germline CDR1 GTSNPN, CDR2 SVGIG (reference sequence). Trimming pared 2 bases from V and 5 bases from J, leaving 18 bases between. The full variable domain, rest sourced from reference TRBV30 and TRBJ1-1, is SQTIHQWPATLVQPVGSPLSLECTVEGTSNPNLYWYRQAAGRGLQLLFYSVGIGQISSEVPQNLSASRPQDRQFILSSKKLLLSDSGFYLCAWSTLGRALTEAFFGQGTRLTVV.

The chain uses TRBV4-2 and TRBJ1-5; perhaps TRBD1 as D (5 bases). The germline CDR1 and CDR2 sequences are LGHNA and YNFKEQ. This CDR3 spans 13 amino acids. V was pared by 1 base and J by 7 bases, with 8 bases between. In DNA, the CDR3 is TGTGCCAGCAGCCAAGTAGCAGGGCAGCCCCAGCATTTT. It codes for CASSQVAGQPQHF.